The clone carrying this TCR beta chain was found once. As handled by the study authors: Reference gene primers were amplified, and this amplification served to estimate nucleated cell counts. Data came from immunoSEQ multiplex PCR; TCRdb stores just in-frame clones and leaves some out. V, J and clone size reflect that table, while D and trimming were determined from the DNA. This sample yields roughly 410,000 clones, of which roughly 90% are seen a single time; 0.95% to 1.5% belongs to the top ten. This sample was included in a study of blood T cell repertoires in COVID-19. Study-level background: The United States, Italy and Spain provided the acute and convalescent COVID-19 samples. The cDNA or gDNA used as material had been derived from T cells, B-cell-depleted T cells, or PBMCs.

The V and J ends lost 5 bases and 4 bases respectively, with 18 bases between them. Looked up from germline, CDR1 is GTSNPN and CDR2 is SVGIG (reference sequence). CDR3 length equals 14 residues. J is TRBJ2-7 and V is TRBV30, with a possible D match to TRBD2 (5 bases). The clonotype was recovered from a man aged 35 to 55 with acute or convalescent COVID-19. Sequencing used peripheral blood. In nucleotides, the CDR3 is TGTGCCTGGGTTCCCTGGACGGGCGGGTACGAGCAGTACTTC. It is translated as CAWVPWTGGYEQYF.